The rows below give T cell receptor beta chains drawn from one sample of a study of cytomegalovirus exposure and HLA in healthy donors. The assay was immunoSEQ multiplex PCR, and TCRdb's table has in-frame clones only and misses some. Among about 190,000 clones, approximately 79% were seen once, and the ten largest hold roughly 1.5%. Sequenced input: PBMCs. Receptors originate from a woman between 18 and 29 years old in good health and CMV-seronegative. Each CDR3 is given with its conserved first and last residue. A D gene is named only where the DNA matches it firmly. A row's size may be missing; if present it is once, few, many or a size class.

13	.	TRBV5-6	.	TRBJ1-2	CASSLGPTYGYTF	TGTGCCAGCAGCCTGGGGCCCACCTATGGCTACACCTTC
14	.	TRBV19	.	TRBJ2-7	CASSLRQTSYEQYF	TGTGCCAGTAGCCTCAGACAAACCTCCTACGAGCAGTACTTC
15	.	TRBV5-6	TRBD1	TRBJ2-7	CASSWGQQNSYEQYF	TGTGCCAGCAGCTGGGGACAGCAGAACTCCTACGAGCAGTACTTC
16	once	TRBV19	.	TRBJ1-4	CASKRGAYGANEKLFF	TGTGCCAGTAAACGGGGGGCCTATGGGGCTAATGAAAAACTGTTTTTT
13	.	TRBV4-3	.	TRBJ2-1	CASSSRSYNEQFF	TGCGCCAGCAGTTCTCGGAGTTACAATGAGCAGTTCTTC
18	.	TRBV9	.	TRBJ2-1	CASSTPGWVQRGYNEQFF	TGTGCCAGCAGCACCCCGGGTTGGGTCCAAAGGGGATACAATGAGCAGTTCTTC
14	.	TRBV5-1	.	TRBJ2-7	CASSPYTSPYEQYF	TGCGCCAGCAGCCCGTATACCTCTCCCTACGAGCAGTACTTC
14	.	TRBV15	.	TRBJ2-3	CATSRDAVTDTQYF	TGTGCCACCAGCAGAGATGCAGTCACAGATACGCAGTATTTT
16	.	TRBV5-1	TRBD2	TRBJ2-7	CASSFRTSGRAYEQYF	TGCGCCAGCAGCTTTAGGACTAGCGGGAGGGCCTACGAGCAGTACTTC
15	.	TRBV15	.	TRBJ1-1	CATSRDLTGSAEAFF	TGTGCCACCAGCAGAGATTTAACAGGGTCGGCTGAAGCTTTCTTT
14	.	TRBV11-2	TRBD2	TRBJ2-7	CASSLLAGAYEQYF	TGTGCCAGCAGCTTACTAGCGGGAGCCTACGAGCAGTACTTC
17	.	TRBV2	.	TRBJ1-4	CASRARGGSVSNEKLFF	TGTGCCAGCAGGGCGAGGGGGGGAAGTGTATCTAATGAAAAACTGTTTTTT
15	.	TRBV5-1	.	TRBJ2-3	CASSLGLLEIDTQYF	TGCGCCAGCAGCTTGGGTTTATTGGAGATAGATACGCAGTATTTT
18	.	TRBV7-2	.	TRBJ1-6	CASSLGKAGVFGNSPLHF	TGTGCCAGCAGCTTAGGAAAGGCAGGGGTTTTCGGTAATTCACCCCTCCACTTT
18	few	TRBV4-2	TRBD1	TRBJ2-6	CASSQPGTGITGANVLTF	TGTGCCAGCAGCCAACCCGGGACAGGGATAACGGGGGCCAACGTCCTGACTTTC
14	.	TRBV5-1	.	TRBJ1-4	CASSYTGPDEKLFF	TGCGCCAGCAGTTATACAGGGCCGGATGAAAAACTGTTTTTT
16	.	TRBV27	TRBD1	TRBJ1-1	CASSLGQARSGTEAFF	TGTGCCAGCAGTTTGGGACAGGCTCGTAGTGGCACTGAAGCTTTCTTT
12	.	TRBV9	.	TRBJ1-1	CASSPRDNEAFF	TGTGCCAGCAGCCCACGGGACAATGAAGCTTTCTTT
13	.	TRBV28	.	TRBJ2-7	CASRLTRSYEQYF	TGTGCCAGCAGGTTAACTAGGTCCTACGAGCAGTACTTC
12	.	TRBV7-9	.	TRBJ1-1	CASSLRGTEAFF	TGTGCCAGCAGCTTAAGGGGAACTGAAGCTTTCTTT
14	.	TRBV7-2	TRBD1	TRBJ2-7	CASSLNRGLYEQYF	TGTGCCAGCAGCTTAAACAGGGGTTTATACGAGCAGTACTTC
11	.	TRBV7-2	.	TRBJ1-2	CASSAPRGYTF	TGTGCCAGCAGCGCCCCGCGTGGCTACACCTTC
13	.	TRBV29-1	TRBD2	TRBJ2-7	CSVGTSGSYEQYF	TGCAGCGTTGGGACTAGCGGGAGCTACGAGCAGTACTTC
13	.	TRBV2	.	TRBJ1-2	CASTEENLYGYTF	TGTGCCAGCACGGAGGAAAACCTCTATGGCTACACCTTC
15	.	TRBV25-1	TRBD2	TRBJ2-1	CASSPTSGQYNEQFF	TGTGCCAGCAGCCCCACTAGCGGGCAATACAATGAGCAGTTCTTC
13	.	TRBV28	TRBD1	TRBJ1-1	CASSTLTGYEAFF	TGTGCCAGCAGTACCCTGACAGGGTATGAAGCTTTCTTT
14	.	TRBV6-1	.	TRBJ2-7	CASSGWGHSYEQYF	TGTGCCAGCAGTGGATGGGGGCACTCCTACGAGCAGTACTTC
15	.	TRBV2	.	TRBJ1-5	CASSEALKSNQPQHF	TGTGCCAGCAGTGAAGCTCTAAAGAGCAATCAGCCCCAGCATTTT